One sample yielded the 19 T cell receptor beta chains listed below, sequenced in a study of post-analysis software for immune sequencing data. Study-level findings and limits: Five TRBV segments, including TRBV5-6, TRBV5-1 and TRBV20-1, were more frequent in patients than controls.

Unique molecular identifiers tagged the TCR beta cDNA libraries. TCRdb processed the PCR reads anew with MiXCR; each CDR3 protein has one entry. The sample shows fewer than 850,000 distinct CDR3 sequences, just under 30% of them seen only once. No antigen has been identified for these receptors. The specimen sequenced was blood. These receptors originate from a girl aged 5 to 17 with multiple sclerosis.

V usage is TRBV5-5 and J usage is TRBJ2-7; D not resolved. Trimming removed 2 bases from V and 2 bases from J, with 14 bases in between. The CDR3 contains 15 residues. Germline-derived CDR1 and CDR2 are SGHKS and YYEKEE (reference sequence). CDR3 in amino acids: CASSFGRNKAYEQYF. In DNA, the CDR3 is TGTGCCAGCAGCTTCGGACGGAATAAAGCCTACGAGCAGTACTTC. Filled out from reference TRBV5-5 and TRBJ2-7, the complete variable domain reads DAGVTQSPTHLIKTRGQQVTLRCSPISGHKSVSWYQQVLGQGPQFIFQYYEKEERGRGNFPDRFSARQFPNYSSELNVNALLLGDSALYLCASSFGRNKAYEQYFGPGTRLTVT.

The chain recombines TRBV27 with TRBJ2-3, with 8 bases lining up with TRBD1. The J call is doubtful: the DNA matches TRBJ2-7 better. The CDR3 contains 14 residues. Germline V gene sequence: CDR1 MNHEY, CDR2 SMNVEV (reference sequence). The CDR3: CASSRGQGRYEQYV. CDR3 in DNA: TGTGCCAGCAGCCGAGGACAGGGCCGTTACGAGCAGTACGTC.

This chain uses TRBV7-8 with TRBJ2-3; the D gene is possibly TRBD2 (6 bases). With 5 bases removed from V and 2 bases from J, the gap between germline ends came to 14 bases. CDR1 SGHVS and CDR2 FQNEAQ come from the germline V gene. The CDR3 covers 15 residues. For the CDR3, the DNA is TGTGCCAGCAGCCTGCGGGACGGTAACACAGATACGCAGTATTTT. This translates into CASSLRDGNTDTQYF. Supplemented by reference TRBV7-8 and TRBJ2-3, the full variable domain reads GAGVSQSPRYKVAKRGQDVALRCDPISGHVSLFWYQQALGQGPEFLTYFQNEAQLDKSGLPSDRFFAERPEGSVSTLKIQRTQQEDSAVYLCASSLRDGNTDTQYFGPGTRLTVL.

This chain uses TRBV29-1 with TRBJ2-1; 8 bases agree with TRBD2. Trimming cost V 3 bases and J 3 bases; bases outside gene matches: 7. Per germline, CDR1 SQVTM and CDR2 ANQGSEA. The CDR3 has 15 amino acids. The CDR3 DNA is TGCAGCGTTGATGGAGCGGGAGCACTCTACAATGAGCAGTTCTTC. Amino acid sequence: CSVDGAGALYNEQFF.

The sample holds a few counts of this clonotype. The chain has TRBV28 and TRBJ2-7, with 7 bases fitting TRBD1. CDR3 length: 14 residues. The germline V gene encodes CDR1 MDHEN and CDR2 SYDVKM. The V and J ends lost 5 bases and 4 bases, in that order; junction bases with no gene match: 8. CDR3 loop: CASSRGQRSYEQYF. In DNA, the CDR3 is TGTGCCAGCAGTCGGGGACAGAGAAGTTACGAGCAGTACTTC.

The chain is built from TRBV24-1 and TRBJ2-3; tentatively, D is TRBD2 (6 bases). CDR1 KGHDR and CDR2 SFDVKD come from the germline V gene. The V end lost 3 bases, the J end lost 1 base, and 13 bases lay between the germline ends. The CDR3 consists of 16 residues. CDR3 loop: CATSDDWRGGTDTQYF. CDR3 coding DNA: TGTGCCACCAGTGATGACTGGCGGGGCGGCACAGATACGCAGTATTTT.

The chain carries TRBV20-1 and TRBJ1-4; 12 bases line up with TRBD1. CDR3 size: 13 residues. V lost 6 bases to trimming and J lost 8 bases; unmatched junction nucleotides: 4. Germline V gives CDR1 DFQATT, CDR2 SNEGSKA (reference sequence). The CDR3 DNA follows: TGCAGTGCGAGGGACAGGGGGCCGGAAAAACTGTTTTTT. It yields the protein CSARDRGPEKLFF.

The rearrangement links TRBV29-1 to TRBJ2-7; 8 bases align to TRBD1. Near its end, the DNA agrees better with TRBJ2-5, so the J call may be wrong. Germline assignment: CDR1 SQVTM and CDR2 ANQGSEA. The CDR3 loop spans 14 amino acids. Here the CDR3 DNA reads TGCAGCGTTGAGGCGACAGGGGTTGTAGAGACCCAGTACTTC. It encodes CSVEATGVVETQYF.

This clonotype was recorded a few times. The V gene is TRBV4-3, the J gene TRBJ1-2; TRBD1 matches 8 bases. The V and J ends lost 1 base and 8 bases, in that order; junction bases with no gene match: 12. The CDR3 has 16 amino acids. Per germline, CDR1 LGHNA and CDR2 YSLEER. The CDR3, as DNA: TGCGCCAGCAGCCAAGTAGGCCAGGGGGCATTGGGAGGCTACACCTTC. Translating gives CASSQVGQGALGGYTF.

The CDR3 nucleotides are TGTGCCAGCAGTTACTCTCCTAGCGGGAGGCGGAAAGGGGATACGCAGTATTTT. Its protein product is CASSYSPSGRRKGDTQYF. This sequence joins TRBV6-5 and TRBJ2-3; 11 positions match TRBD2. CDR1 is MNHEY and CDR2 is SVGAGI in the germline V gene. The V and J ends lost 0 bases and 6 bases, in that order; junction bases with no gene match: 11. This CDR3 region has 18 residues.

This clonotype was detected only a few times. The chain uses TRBV24-1 and TRBJ2-1; TRBD1 is a possible D gene (6 bases). V was trimmed by 6 bases and J by 4 bases, leaving 12 bases between them. The CDR3 length is 14 residues. Germline CDR1 reads KGHDR; CDR2 reads SFDVKD. CDR3 sequence reads: CATSHRAGYNEQFF. In DNA, the CDR3 is TGTGCCACCAGTCACAGGGCTGGTTACAATGAGCAGTTCTTC.

This rearrangement joins TRBV4-1 to TRBJ1-1; D remains ambiguous. This CDR3 region has 14 residues. V was cut by 4 bases and J by 11 bases, with 20 bases left in between. Germline V gives CDR1 MGHRA, CDR2 YSYEKL. The CDR3 nucleotides read TGCGCCAGCAGCCCCTCAGAGGGAGGAGTGGGGGCTTTCTTT. The encoded protein is CASSPSEGGVGAFF.

V is TRBV7-9 and J is TRBJ2-4; a weak D match, TRBD1 (8 bases). Trimming shortened V by 4 bases and J by 3 bases, and 19 bases separated the two germline ends. Germline loops: CDR1 SEHNR, CDR2 FQNEAQ (reference sequence). The CDR3 is made up of 17 amino acids. CDR3 loop: CASSSTGAGVDKNIQYF. DNA of the CDR3: TGTGCCAGCAGCTCGACAGGGGCGGGGGTGGACAAAAACATTCAGTACTTC.

V gene TRBV28 combines with J gene TRBJ2-1, with 8 bases identical to TRBD1. The J segment lost 0 bases and the V segment lost 2 bases, leaving 3 bases of the junction unmatched. This CDR3 is 16 amino acids long. Germline V gene lookup returns CDR1 MDHEN and CDR2 SYDVKM. CDR3 DNA: TGTGCCAGCAGTTTACCAGGGGGCAGCTCCTACAATGAGCAGTTCTTC. It is translated as CASSLPGGSSYNEQFF. The entire variable domain, with the rest obtained from reference TRBV28 and TRBJ2-1, is as follows: DVKVTQSSRYLVKRTGEKVFLECVQDMDHENMFWYRQDPGLGLRLIYFSYDVKMKEKGDIPEGYSVSREKKERFSLILESASTNQTSMYLCASSLPGGSSYNEQFFGPGTRLTVL.

The chain uses TRBV7-8 and TRBJ2-7; D possibly uses TRBD1 or TRBD2 (5 bases each). The DNA end lines up better with TRBJ2-4; the J call may be wrong. This CDR3 comprises 14 residues. CDR1 and CDR2 (germline): SGHVS, FQNEAQ. The CDR3 region is CASSPTGWGNIQYF. In DNA, the CDR3 is TGTGCCAGCAGCCCAACAGGTTGGGGGAACATTCAGTACTTC.

This clonotype has only a few counts. This chain joins TRBV15 and TRBJ1-5; D gene ambiguous. Per germline, CDR1 LNHNV and CDR2 YYDKDF (reference sequence). Trimming took 5 bases from V and 1 from J, leaving 15 bases between them. The CDR3 length is 16 residues. The CDR3 DNA follows: TGTGCCACCAGCCCGCGGGATTTGATCAGCAATCAGCCCCAGCATTTT. As protein: CATSPRDLISNQPQHF. Variable domain in full (rest from reference TRBV15 and TRBJ1-5): DAMVIQNPRYQVTQFGKPVTLSCSQTLNHNVMYWYQQKSSQAPKLLFHYYDKDFNNEADTPDNFQSRRPNTSFCFLDIRSPGLGDTAMYLCATSPRDLISNQPQHFGDGTRLSIL.

As concerns this clonotype: The CDR3 end shows no conserved phenylalanine or tryptophan, and so a read error is likely. V is TRBV20-1 and J is TRBJ2-5, with TRBD2 matching over 12 bases. The trim removed 5 bases at V and 3 bases at J, leaving 10 bases unmatched. Germline V gene lookup returns CDR1 DFQATT and CDR2 SNEGSKA (reference sequence). The CDR3 runs to 16 residues. The CDR3 DNA reads TGCAGTGCTGAAGGCGGTCTAGCGGGAGGGGAAGAGACCCAGTACGTC. Encoded protein: CSAEGGLAGGEETQYV.

This CDR3 is CASSFARAGGGYTF. The CDR3 bases are TGTGCCAGTTCCTTTGCCAGGGCGGGAGGCGGCTACACCTTC. The chain joins TRBV12-3 or TRBV12-4 to TRBJ1-2; weak D call: TRBD1 (5 bases). The CDR3 has 14 residues. Trimming took off 9 bases at V and 8 bases at J, with 22 bases between the two ends.

This clonotype came up a few times. The rearrangement uses TRBV20-1 and TRBJ1-5; possible D gene TRBD1, 6 bases. The germline V gene encodes CDR1 DFQATT and CDR2 SNEGSKA (reference sequence). The CDR3 is 16 amino acids. The ends were cut back, 6 bases at V and 5 bases at J, with 23 bases in the middle. CDR3 DNA sequence: TGCAGTGCACGGGGGGCCGGTTGGGCGGGCGATCAGCCCCAGCATTTT. The encoded protein is CSARGAGWAGDQPQHF.